This T cell receptor beta chain was identified in a study of blood T cells in healthy people across ages. After removal of 6 bases from V and 13 bases from J, the junction contained 17 bases not matched to a gene. This CDR3 region has 15 residues. Note on this clonotype: A much larger clone is a single base away; this may be a read error.

The second PCR ran about 6 to 12 cycles with a sample-barcoded 5' primer and J-beta primers. A template-switch adaptor with 12 random nucleotides tagged each cDNA molecule. From the 5' RACE reads, TCRdb called clonotypes with MiXCR, one entry per CDR3 protein. The sample lists about 1.7 million distinct CDR3 sequences; under 30% were seen once. Each donor had 8 to 10 milliliters of peripheral blood drawn. Sequencing was carried out using blood. The rearrangement joins TRBV12-3 or TRBV12-4 to TRBJ2-1; 8 bases line up with TRBD1. The TCR comes from a woman aged 25 to 39 in good health. The CDR3 DNA reads as TGTGCCAGCAGGAGGGAGACAGGGGCGTCCGAGACCCAGTTCTTC. Translated: CASRRETGASETQFF.